Described below is a single T cell receptor (beta chain) sequence and its context. This clonotype was detected ten times or more. The specificity of this receptor is unknown. No much larger clonotype is one base removed from it; base qualities were not supplied. Trimming removed 0 bases from V and 4 bases from J; the gene matches leave 6 bases unexplained. The CDR3, from cysteine to phenylalanine, totals 16 residues. Kept here is only the CDR3 DNA, which spans 48 bases and is read in frame from base 1. For CDR1 and CDR2, the germline V gene (reference sequence) lists MNHEY and SMNVEV. This entry comes from a study of CD8 T cells in ankylosing spondylitis (dated by TCRdb to 2015 to 2018). A note on the overall study: The study profiled T cell receptor beta repertoires in healthy donors and ankylosing spondylitis patients to find disease-linked TCR variants. In total, the full study cohort was made up of about 99 healthy donors and 25 ankylosing spondylitis patients. Peripheral blood was sampled, and synovial fluid was also collected from ankylosing spondylitis patients. Findings and caveats that apply to the study as a whole: The disease-linked clones had a CD8+ phenotype and were found at relatively low frequencies in peripheral blood. The disease-linked clones were reported to be significantly enriched in matched synovial fluid samples from ankylosing spondylitis patients. Some of the motif variants had been reported before in the synovial fluid and blood of reactive arthritis patients, a finding that suggests common disease-initiation mechanisms. A TCR beta motif of several highly homologous amino acid variants appeared characteristic of blood from ankylosing spondylitis patients.

The instrument given in TCRdb is Illumina HiSeq 2500. Quantitative 5'-RACE with molecular barcodes was used to prepare TCR beta libraries. Per the source publication's procedure: A new computational method based on a probabilistic model of VDJ rearrangement was used to identify disease-linked TCR variants. Through fastp at Q25 and MiXCR, TCRdb rebuilt clones from the public reads, retaining in-frame beta chains. Under each unique CDR3 protein, matching rows form one entry showing the most common genes and DNA. The V and J calls were not made by the authors but by TCRdb's processing. This sample lists some 250,000 distinct CDR3 sequences; about 10% were detected once. Of the sample, around 7% is held by the ten largest clones.

Sequenced: blood, either unsorted or a sorted T cell fraction (not recorded which). The clonotype was recovered from a male donor with ankylosing spondylitis or in good health (not recorded which). The V and J genes are TRBV27 and TRBJ2-7; TRBD2 fits 10 bases in the junction. The DNA sequence is TGTGCCAGCAGTTTATCGGGTCTAGCGGGAGTGTACGAGCAGTACTTC. This encodes CASSLSGLAGVYEQYF.